Reported below is one T cell receptor beta chain. Trimming took 3 bases from V and 2 from J; bases not matched to a gene: 5. Germline V gives CDR1 SGHNT, CDR2 YYREEE (reference sequence). The CDR3 loop spans 16 amino acids. TCRdb's copy holds only in-frame clones and misses some; the assay was immunoSEQ multiplex PCR. The table includes about 25,000 clones, roughly 42% detected once. This sample is drawn from a study of graft-versus-host responses after intestinal transplantation. Study-level points and caveats: GvH clones were identified in recipient marrow, with some first appearing in ileum or blood.

The rearrangement joins TRBV5-4 to TRBJ2-3; 11 nucleotides agree with TRBD2. This TCR derives from a human patient who received an intestinal transplant. This material consisted of alloreactive CD4+ T cells from a mixed lymphocyte reaction culture, taken before intestinal transplant. The subset was: CFSE-low proliferating T cells sorted from approximately 6-day pre-transplant mixed lymphocyte reaction (GvH or HvG direction). The CDR3 sequence is CASSYRLAGITDTQYF. CDR3 sequence (DNA): TGTGCCAGCAGCTACCGACTAGCGGGGATCACAGATACGCAGTATTTT.